These 23 T cell receptor beta chains were sequenced from one sample in a study of CD8+ T cells in alopecia areata. This sample's treatment: oral pan-JAK inhibitor, 5-10 mg twice daily. Sequencing used cDNA as its template, made by extracting RNA and reverse transcribing it. Data came from immunoSEQ multiplex PCR; TCRdb stores just in-frame clones and leaves some out. The sample contains approximately 200,000 clones, 50% to 60% of which appear only once. Material: CD4+ T cells sorted from blood, obtained at week 4, from a patient treated with tofacitinib. The origin of the receptors is a human donor with alopecia areata.

The gene calls are TRBV28 and TRBJ2-5; 8 bases agree with TRBD1. Germline CDR1 reads MDHEN; CDR2 reads SYDVKM. Unmatched junction bases numbered 5, after V lost 4 bases and J lost 4 bases. The CDR3 totals 14 residues. In nucleotides, the CDR3 is TGTGCCAGCAGTTCCGGACAGGGAGGAGAGACCCAGTACTTC. Protein: CASSSGQGGETQYF.

The rearrangement uses TRBV29-1 and TRBJ2-7, with D perhaps given as TRBD1 or TRBD2 (5 bases each). Looked up from germline, CDR1 is SQVTM and CDR2 is ANQGSEA. The germline V and J ends were trimmed by 0 bases and 2 bases, with 23 bases remaining between them. The CDR3 runs to 18 residues. The CDR3 loop reads CSVEDNRKETKTAYEQYF. The CDR3 DNA follows: TGCAGCGTTGAAGATAACAGGAAGGAGACTAAAACCGCCTACGAGCAGTACTTC.

This clone appeared a few times. The J gene is TRBJ2-2, the V gene TRBV30; D remains unclear. Per germline, CDR1 GTSNPN and CDR2 SVGIG (reference sequence). V lost 2 bases and J 8 bases, leaving 6 bases between the germline ends. CDR3 length: 11 amino acids. The CDR3 sequence: CAWSYVGELFF. DNA for the CDR3: TGTGCCTGGAGTTATGTTGGGGAGCTGTTTTTT.

The gene calls are TRBV6-5 and TRBJ2-7; no definite D call. This CDR3 comprises 11 residues. The V gene lost 6 bases and the J gene lost 4 bases, with 7 bases spanning the gap. In germline, CDR1 is MNHEY, CDR2 SVGAGI. The CDR3 DNA is TGTGCCAGCAGCCAGGAGTACGAGCAGTACTTC. Translation: CASSQEYEQYF.

The gene calls are TRBV7-2 and TRBJ2-5; 9 bases map to TRBD1. The J segment lost 6 bases and the V segment lost 5 bases, leaving 13 bases of the junction unmatched. CDR1 and CDR2 (germline): SGHTA, FQGNSA. This CDR3 has 16 residues. The CDR3 loop reads CASSPRTGEYRQTQYF. Written as DNA, the CDR3 is TGTGCCAGCAGCCCTCGGACAGGGGAGTATCGGCAGACCCAGTACTTC.

This sequence joins TRBV27 and TRBJ2-1; maybe TRBD1 (6 bases). Germline CDR1 reads MNHEY; CDR2 reads SMNVEV (reference sequence). V gave up 6 bases and J gave up 8 bases, with 11 bases separating them. The CDR3 loop spans 12 amino acids. CDR3: CASSVRGDEQFF. CDR3 coding DNA: TGTGCCAGCAGCGTCAGGGGCGATGAGCAGTTCTTC.

The V gene is TRBV30, the J gene TRBJ2-7; TRBD1 aligns across 10 bases. Trimming at V came to 3 bases and at J to 5 bases, leaving 7 bases not matched to a gene. The germline V gene has CDR1 GTSNPN and CDR2 SVGIG (reference sequence). CDR3 length: 14 amino acids. CDR3 nucleotides: TGTGCCTGGAGCCCACCGGGACAGGGGAACGAGCAGTACTTC. Its translation: CAWSPPGQGNEQYF.

This clone was counted a few times. At the DNA level, this CDR3 is encoded by other sequences in the same sample as well. V and J are TRBV18 and TRBJ2-7, with 10 bases fitting TRBD1. The V segment lost 2 bases and the J segment 3 bases; nucleotides outside the gene matches: 1. This CDR3 spans 14 amino acids. Germline V CDR1 and CDR2: KGHSH, LQKENI. CDR3 amino acids: CASSPGTGDYEQYF. In DNA, the CDR3 is TGTGCCAGCTCACCAGGGACAGGGGACTACGAGCAGTACTTC.

In its sample, this clone was seen once. The genes are TRBV7-2 and TRBJ1-2; 10 positions match TRBD1. Germline CDR1 is SGHTA and CDR2 is FQGNSA. The junction had 15 bases not matched to a gene; V was cut back by 4 bases and J by 4 bases. The CDR3 has 18 residues. In DNA, the CDR3 is TGTGCCAGCAGCTCGTGGGGGACAGGGGACATTCAGGTCTATGGCTACACCTTC. It translates to CASSSWGTGDIQVYGYTF.

The chain combines TRBV29-1 with TRBJ2-3, with a possible D match to TRBD1 (5 bases). This CDR3 contains 15 residues. Germline V lookup: CDR1 SQVTM, CDR2 ANQGSEA. Trimming pared 4 bases from V and 1 base from J, leaving 15 bases between. This CDR3 reads CSVGGATLGTDTQYF. The CDR3 nucleotides read TGCAGCGTTGGGGGCGCTACGCTGGGCACAGATACGCAGTATTTT.

The chain is built from TRBV11-2 and TRBJ2-5, with TRBD1 as a possible D gene (6 bases). The CDR3 spans 19 residues. Per the germline V gene, CDR1 is SGHAT and CDR2 is FQNNGV. V lost 3 bases and J lost 2, with 25 bases in between. The CDR3 sequence: CASSFKVFRLGTPQETQYF. The CDR3 DNA reads as TGTGCCAGCAGCTTTAAAGTCTTCAGGCTAGGGACACCTCAAGAGACCCAGTACTTC.

V is TRBV29-1 and J is TRBJ2-7, with 9 bases fitting TRBD1. The CDR3 has 17 residues. CDR1 is SQVTM and CDR2 is ANQGSEA in the germline V gene. With 1 base clipped from V and 3 bases from J, the junction kept 13 bases outside the gene matches. CDR3 in amino acids: CSVEAPIGTGFYYEQYF. CDR3 coding DNA: TGCAGCGTTGAAGCCCCGATAGGGACAGGGTTCTACTACGAGCAGTACTTC.

The chain's CDR3 is CASSEEAPGQGASGYTF. The CDR3, as DNA: TGTGCCAGCAGCGAGGAGGCGCCGGGACAGGGGGCGAGCGGCTACACCTTC. The chain links TRBV7-9 to TRBJ1-2; 12 bases are shared with TRBD1. The CDR3 has 17 residues. CDR1 and CDR2 from the germline V gene are SEHNR and FQNEAQ (reference sequence). The J segment lost 8 bases and the V segment lost 5 bases, leaving 15 bases of the junction unmatched.

This clone has a handful of counts. The V call is TRBV6-5, the J call TRBJ1-1; D gene ambiguous. Germline CDR1 is MNHEY and CDR2 is SVGAGI. The germline V and J ends were trimmed by 0 bases and 5 bases, with 13 bases remaining between them. This CDR3 comprises 15 residues. The CDR3 DNA reads TGTGCCAGCAGTTACTCCGTCCCCCCTGATACTGAAGCTTTCTTT. This translates into CASSYSVPPDTEAFF.

In DNA form, the CDR3 reads TGTGCCTGGAGTGGCGGGAATCCCACCGGGGAGCTGTTTTTT. As protein: CAWSGGNPTGELFF. This chain joins TRBV30 and TRBJ2-2, with D perhaps matching TRBD2 (6 bases). This CDR3 spans 14 amino acids. Germline V lookup: CDR1 GTSNPN, CDR2 SVGIG (reference sequence). The V end was cut by 1 base, the J end by 4 bases, with 10 bases between.

In its sample, this clone was seen a few times. The genes are TRBV11-2 and TRBJ2-7, with D perhaps matching TRBD1 or TRBD2 (5 bases each). The V end lost 1 base, the J end lost 2 bases, and 12 bases lay between the germline ends. There are 15 residues in the CDR3. Germline V lookup: CDR1 SGHAT, CDR2 FQNNGV. The CDR3, as DNA: TGTGCCAGCAGCTTAGGGGGGACCGGACCCTACGAGCAGTACTTC. Its translation is CASSLGGTGPYEQYF. The variable domain in full, completed from reference TRBV11-2 and TRBJ2-7, reads EAGVAQSPRYKIIEKRQSVAFWCNPISGHATLYWYQQILGQGPKLLIQFQNNGVVDDSQLPKDRFSAERLKGVDSTLKIQPAKLEDSAVYLCASSLGGTGPYEQYFGPGTRLTVT.

This clone was detected only a few times. V gene TRBV19 combines with J gene TRBJ2-3, with D tentatively TRBD2 (7 bases). Trimming removed 6 bases from V and 6 bases from J, with 16 bases in between. CDR3 length: 14 residues. The germline V gene encodes CDR1 LNHDA and CDR2 SQIVND (reference sequence). CDR3 bases: TGTGCCAGTAGGGGGGGGCGGCCGCTGGATACGCAGTATTTT. It yields the protein CASRGGRPLDTQYF.

The CDR3 DNA follows: TGCGCCAGCAGCTCCCGCACAATAGTGCCCTGGGCAGATACGCAGTATTTT. Amino acids: CASSSRTIVPWADTQYF. The chain couples TRBV5-1 to TRBJ2-3, with D unclear. V shed 3 bases and J shed 4 bases, with 21 bases lying between them. Germline assignment: CDR1 SGHRS and CDR2 YFSETQ. The CDR3 has 17 amino acids.

This clone has a handful of counts. Other nucleotide sequences in the sample specify the same CDR3. The chain is built from TRBV29-1 and TRBJ1-6; 9 nucleotides align to TRBD1. The J segment lost 5 bases and the V segment lost 5 bases, leaving 4 bases of the junction unmatched. Per germline, CDR1 SQVTM and CDR2 ANQGSEA. CDR3 length equals 14 residues. The CDR3 protein is CSVRWTGDNSPLHF. The CDR3 bases are TGCAGCGTTCGCTGGACAGGGGATAATTCACCCCTCCACTTT.

This clone was detected once. The CDR3 reads CASSLGGNRVWPYNEQFF. DNA of the CDR3: TGCGCCAGCAGCTTGGGAGGAAACAGGGTTTGGCCCTACAATGAGCAGTTCTTC. The V gene is TRBV5-1, the J gene TRBJ2-1; tentative D call: TRBD1 (6 bases). The CDR3 runs 18 residues. The V gene's germline CDR1 is SGHRS and CDR2 YFSETQ. V was pared by 0 bases and J by 2 bases, with 18 bases between.

This clone has only a few counts. The chain combines TRBV7-2 with TRBJ2-5; 11 bases map to TRBD1. The germline V gene has CDR1 SGHTA and CDR2 FQGNSA. CDR3 length: 17 amino acids. Germline trimming cut 1 base from V and 4 bases from J; bases unmatched to any gene: 8. The CDR3: CASSLGIVDRGRETQYF. DNA for the CDR3: TGTGCCAGCAGCTTAGGGATCGTGGACAGGGGGCGAGAGACCCAGTACTTC.

The table lists this clone with a count of one. In nucleotides, the CDR3 is TGTGCCAGCCGCATAAGCTCCTACAATGAGCAGTTCTTC. As protein: CASRISSYNEQFF. The chain combines TRBV2 with TRBJ2-1; D is unclear. This CDR3 comprises 13 residues. Germline assignment: CDR1 SNHLY and CDR2 FYNNEI. Trimming pared 8 bases from V and 0 bases from J, leaving 8 bases between.

The CDR3 is CASLGQAYTEAFF. The CDR3 nucleotides read TGTGCCAGCCTCGGACAGGCCTACACTGAAGCTTTCTTT. The chain has TRBV25-1 and TRBJ1-1, with 7 bases identical to TRBD1. Losses at the gene ends were 8 bases for V and 3 bases for J; bases not matched to a gene: 6. CDR1 is MGHDK and CDR2 is SYGVNS in the germline V gene. This CDR3 contains 13 residues.